These 18 T cell receptor beta chains originate from one sample sequenced in a study of regulatory T cells in long-lasting Graves disease (dated by TCRdb to 2020 to 2022). According to the study, the label for this sample's time point signals: newly diagnosed GD, antithyroid drugs for less than 3 months. RNA was extracted from PBMCs in TRIzol for both TCR sequencing and RNA sequencing. Library preparation employed multiplex PCR. The reads were generated on an Illumina HiSeq 4000. TCR beta libraries were built with iRepertoire HTBI primers and Arm-PCR amplification of CDR3 regions. The public sequencing data were trimmed at Q25 with fastp and processed into clonotypes with MiXCR by TCRdb, which kept only in-frame beta chains. Duplicate CDR3 protein sequences are folded into a single record with the most common DNA and genes. The sample table contains under 450,000 distinct CDR3 sequences; only one count was recorded for 15% to 20% of them. The ten largest clones add up to just over 20% of the sample.

This sample was shared with a second study, whose subject was T cells in Graves' hyperthyroidism and ophthalmopathy.

Sequencing used peripheral blood mononuclear cells (PBMCs), obtained at new diagnosis, from a patient treated with antithyroid drugs. These receptors all stem from a woman aged 18-29 years with Graves disease. Donor details come from another sample of the same person, matched by shared clones.

There are many counts of this clonotype. The chain uses TRBV7-3 and TRBJ2-2; no firm D call. V lost 5 bases and J lost 6, with 10 bases in between. The CDR3 loop spans 13 amino acids. Germline values: CDR1 SGHTA, CDR2 FQGTGA. This CDR3 reads CASSPVSPGELFF. In DNA, the CDR3 is TGTGCCAGCAGCCCCGTATCCCCCGGGGAGCTGTTTTTT.

The table lists this clonotype with many counts. The CDR3 protein is CASSQGTQETQYF. The DNA for the CDR3 is TGTGCCAGCAGCCAAGGGACACAAGAGACCCAGTACTTC. The rearrangement links TRBV3-1 to TRBJ2-5; D possibly corresponds to TRBD1 (5 bases). This CDR3 is 13 amino acids long. V gave up 1 base and J gave up 2 bases, with 5 bases separating them. CDR1 and CDR2 from the germline V gene are LGHDT and YNNKEL (reference sequence).

This clonotype was picked up many times. An end of the junction differs from the germline gene, which may be a read error. J is TRBJ2-5 and V is TRBV3-1; D gene uncertain. Germline V gene lookup returns CDR1 LGHDT and CDR2 YNNKEL (reference sequence). This CDR3 is 12 amino acids long. CDR3 sequence reads: CASSQVGETQYF. The CDR3 bases are TGCGCCAGCAGCCAAGTCGGGGAGACCCAGTACTTC.

This clonotype was picked up many times. CDR3 DNA sequence: TGTGCCAGCTCACCACCCGCCGGGCTTAGTGGCTACACCTTC. Protein product: CASSPPAGLSGYTF. V gene TRBV18 combines with J gene TRBJ1-2; D gene unclear. The CDR3 runs 14 residues. With 0 bases removed from V and 7 bases from J, the gap between germline ends came to 12 bases. CDR1 and CDR2 from the germline V gene are KGHSH and LQKENI. Full variable domain (outside the CDR3, taken from reference TRBV18 and TRBJ1-2): NAGVMQNPRHLVRRRGQEARLRCSPMKGHSHVYWYRQLPEEGLKFMVYLQKENIIDESGMPKERFSAEFPKEGPSILRIQQVVRGDSAAYFCASSPPAGLSGYTFGSGTRLTVV.

This clonotype has a count of ten or more. The chain has TRBV6-1 and TRBJ1-1, with D unresolved. Trimming stripped 1 base from V and 0 bases from J, with 9 bases between. The CDR3 spans 15 residues. Germline V gene sequence: CDR1 MNHNS, CDR2 SASEGT. The CDR3 is CASSEGPGMNTEAFF. The CDR3 DNA is TGTGCCAGCAGTGAAGGACCAGGAATGAACACTGAAGCTTTCTTT.

Ten or more counts support this clonotype. The CDR3 reads CASSLERGTAVRGMFF. CDR3 sequence (DNA): TGTGCCAGCAGCTTAGAGCGCGGGACCGCTGTTCGGGGCATGTTTTTT. The rearrangement uses TRBV11-2 and TRBJ2-2; possible D gene TRBD2, 6 bases. CDR1 and CDR2 (germline): SGHAT, FQNNGV. Trimming removed 0 bases at V and 15 bases at J, with 23 bases between. The CDR3 contains 16 residues.

There are many counts of this clonotype. V gene TRBV30 combines with J gene TRBJ2-2; D is ambiguous. This CDR3 spans 14 amino acids. Trimming removed 0 bases from V and 1 base from J, with 6 bases in between. Germline V lookup: CDR1 GTSNPN, CDR2 SVGIG (reference sequence). The CDR3 coding sequence is TGTGCCTGGAGTGTTGGCAGGAACACCGGGGAGCTGTTTTTT. It translates to CAWSVGRNTGELFF.

This clonotype has only a few counts. V usage is TRBV5-8 and J usage is TRBJ2-1, with a possible D match to TRBD2 (6 bases). The ends were cut back, 3 bases at V and 7 bases at J, with 23 bases in the middle. CDR1 is SGHTS and CDR2 is YDEGEE in the germline V gene. The CDR3 extends over 17 amino acids. The CDR3 spells CASSSPGLLPSVNEQFF. The CDR3 region has the DNA TGTGCCAGCAGCTCCCCGGGACTCCTCCCTAGTGTGAATGAGCAGTTCTTC.

The table lists this clonotype with a few counts. The chain couples TRBV9 to TRBJ2-3; TRBD2 matches 12 bases. CDR1 and CDR2 (germline): SGDLS, YYNGEE. The CDR3 extends over 16 amino acids. The J segment lost 1 base and the V segment lost 3 bases, leaving 3 bases of the junction unmatched. The CDR3 bases are TGTGCCAGCAGCGCTAGCGGGGGGGCGGGCACAGATACGCAGTATTTT. This sequence encodes CASSASGGAGTDTQYF.

This clonotype was seen many times. The chain carries TRBV11-2 and TRBJ2-7; 7 bases match TRBD2. Germline V gene data show CDR1 as SGHAT and CDR2 as FQNNGV. The CDR3 has 15 amino acids. V trimming: 4 bases; J trimming: 1 base; junction bases outside the gene matches: 7. For the CDR3, the DNA is TGTGCCAGCAGCTCCGGTCTGGGAGGGTCCTACGAGCAGTACTTC. Its protein is CASSSGLGGSYEQYF.

This clonotype appeared a few times. The rearrangement joins TRBV6-2 or TRBV6-3 to TRBJ2-1, with D perhaps being TRBD1 or TRBD2 (5 bases each). V gave up 5 bases and J gave up 7 bases, with 9 bases separating them. This CDR3 is 12 amino acids long. Germline assignment: CDR1 MNHEY and CDR2 SVGEGT. The CDR3 nucleotides read TGTGCCAGCAGTGAGGGGTTAAATGAGCAGTTCTTC. This encodes CASSEGLNEQFF.

This clonotype showed up many times. J is TRBJ2-3 and V is TRBV5-1; 9 bases agree with TRBD2. CDR3 size: 15 residues. The trim removed 0 bases at V and 1 base at J, leaving 0 bases unmatched. Germline V gene sequence: CDR1 SGHRS, CDR2 YFSETQ. In DNA form, the CDR3 reads TGCGCCAGCAGCTTGGTAGCGGGAGGCACAGATACGCAGTATTTT. Translation gives CASSLVAGGTDTQYF.

In this sample, this clonotype turned up a few times. This chain uses TRBV4-1 with TRBJ2-7; 13 bases map to TRBD2. J gave up 9 bases and V 4 bases, and 21 bases lay outside the gene matches. The germline gives CDR1 MGHRA, CDR2 YSYEKL. CDR3 length equals 19 residues. The CDR3: CASSLLADSTSGRVLRQYF. The CDR3 region has the DNA TGCGCCAGCAGCCTGTTAGCGGACAGTACTAGCGGGAGGGTCCTAAGGCAGTACTTC.

In its sample, this clonotype was seen many times. The chain recombines TRBV7-2 with TRBJ2-7, with 8 bases identical to TRBD1. This CDR3 region has 16 residues. CDR1 SGHTA and CDR2 FQGNSA come from the germline V gene. Trimming took 4 bases from V and 1 from J; bases not matched to a gene: 9. The CDR3 DNA is TGTGCCAGCAGCTCTAATTGGAGGACAGGGTCCTACGAGCAGTACTTC. Protein: CASSSNWRTGSYEQYF.

A few counts support this clonotype. The chain joins TRBV7-9 to TRBJ1-1; D call uncertain. The CDR3 length is 12 residues. The germline V gene has CDR1 SEHNR and CDR2 FQNEAQ (reference sequence). Trimming removed 3 bases from V and 3 bases from J, with 5 bases in between. The CDR3 DNA is TGTGCCAGCAGCTTTTCGGACACTGAAGCTTTCTTT. This gives the protein CASSFSDTEAFF.

This clonotype was recorded many times. V usage is TRBV12-3 or TRBV12-4 and J usage is TRBJ2-1; 7 bases line up with TRBD2. The CDR3 consists of 16 residues. V shed 9 bases and J 4 bases; nucleotides not matched to a gene: 15. Here the CDR3 reads CASSRDYQVIYNEQFF. The CDR3 DNA reads as TGTGCCAGTAGCCGGGACTACCAAGTCATATACAATGAGCAGTTCTTC.

This clonotype was recorded at least ten times. The chain carries TRBV18 and TRBJ1-5, with TRBD1 matching 8 bases. Germline V gene sequence: CDR1 KGHSH, CDR2 LQKENI. Trimming took 6 bases from V and 5 from J; bases not matched to a gene: 9. The CDR3 sequence is 15 residues long. The CDR3 region has the DNA TGTGCCAGCTCGCGTACAGGGGGAGAGTATCAGCCCCAGCATTTT. Translated: CASSRTGGEYQPQHF. The full variable domain, rest sourced from reference TRBV18 and TRBJ1-5, is NAGVMQNPRHLVRRRGQEARLRCSPMKGHSHVYWYRQLPEEGLKFMVYLQKENIIDESGMPKERFSAEFPKEGPSILRIQQVVRGDSAAYFCASSRTGGEYQPQHFGDGTRLSIL.

At least ten counts were recorded for this clonotype. The chain has TRBV28 and TRBJ2-6, with D tentatively TRBD1 or TRBD2 (5 bases each). CDR1 MDHEN and CDR2 SYDVKM come from the germline V gene. Trimming took 3 bases from V and 2 from J, leaving 11 bases between them. CDR3 length: 16 residues. The CDR3 region has the DNA TGTGCCAGCAGTTTCAGGGACGACACTGGGGCCAACGTCCTGACTTTC. Protein sequence: CASSFRDDTGANVLTF.